The entry below gives a single TCR beta chain sequence along with its context. Its specificity is unknown. All patients picked for sequencing had shown, by flow cytometry, an expansion of CD8+CD57+ cells. The patients all had a severe acquired aplastic anemia diagnosis. The CDR3 contains 12 residues. The germline V gene encodes CDR1 LNHNV and CDR2 YYDKDF (reference sequence). Trimming pared 8 bases from V and 7 bases from J, leaving 14 bases between. This entry belongs to a study of CD8+CD57+ T cells in acquired aplastic anemia. Across the study: Sorted CD4+ and CD8+ cells yielded 2.5 to 3.5 ug of DNA on average. Study observations and caveats: The same twenty-nine CD8+ CDR3 sequences occurred in patients and in controls. Patients were compared with controls for CD8+ Simpson's diversity, and no significant difference emerged.

Both TCR beta VDJ combination and CDR3 sequence profiling were carried out. Genomic DNA was the template for this profiling. TCRdb recomputed calls from the reads with MiXCR, one row per CDR3 protein. The sample has a few hundred thousand distinct CDR3 sequences, 70% to 85% seen once. Sequenced: sorted CD4+, CD8+, or CD8+CD57+ T cells (not recorded which) from PBMCs. The sequence came from a human donor with aplastic anemia. This sequence joins TRBV15 and TRBJ1-2; D gene ambiguous. CDR3 residues: CATSSGFGGYTF. The CDR3 DNA reads as TGTGCCACCTCCTCAGGCTTCGGTGGCTACACCTTC.